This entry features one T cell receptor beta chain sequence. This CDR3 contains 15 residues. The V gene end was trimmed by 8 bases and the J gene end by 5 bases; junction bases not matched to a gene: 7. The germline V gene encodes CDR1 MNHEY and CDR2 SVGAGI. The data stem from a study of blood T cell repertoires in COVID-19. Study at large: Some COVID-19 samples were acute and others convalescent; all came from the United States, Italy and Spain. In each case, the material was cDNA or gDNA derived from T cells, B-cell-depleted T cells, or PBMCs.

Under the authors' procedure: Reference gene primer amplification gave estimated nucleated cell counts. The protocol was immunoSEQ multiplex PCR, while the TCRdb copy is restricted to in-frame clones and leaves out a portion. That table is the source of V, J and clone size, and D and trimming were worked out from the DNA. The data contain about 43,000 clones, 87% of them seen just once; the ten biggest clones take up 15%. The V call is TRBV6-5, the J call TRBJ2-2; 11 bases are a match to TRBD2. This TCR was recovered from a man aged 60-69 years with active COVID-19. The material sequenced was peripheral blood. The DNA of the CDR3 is TGTGCCAGCGGTAGCGGGAGGGCCCGAACCGGGGAGCTGTTTTTT. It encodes CASGSGRARTGELFF.